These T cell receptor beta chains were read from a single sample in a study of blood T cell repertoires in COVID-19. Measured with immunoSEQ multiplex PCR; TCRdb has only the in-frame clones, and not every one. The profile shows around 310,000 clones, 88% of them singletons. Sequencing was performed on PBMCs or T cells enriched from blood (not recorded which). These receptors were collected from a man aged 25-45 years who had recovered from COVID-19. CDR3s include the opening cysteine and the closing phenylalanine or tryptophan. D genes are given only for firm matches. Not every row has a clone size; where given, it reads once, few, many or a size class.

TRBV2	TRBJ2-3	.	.	CASGRDSQRTQYF	TGTGCCAGCGGGCGGGACAGTCAAAGGACGCAGTATTTT
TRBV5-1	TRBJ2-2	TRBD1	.	CASSRDRGNTGELFF	TGCGCCAGCAGCCGAGACAGGGGTAACACCGGGGAGCTGTTTTTT
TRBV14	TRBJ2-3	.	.	CASSPEGGPGTDTQYF	TGTGCCAGCAGCCCGGAGGGGGGGCCGGGCACAGATACGCAGTATTTT
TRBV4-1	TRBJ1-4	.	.	CASSSRRGGSANEKLFF	TGCGCCAGCAGCTCCCGCAGGGGCGGGTCGGCTAATGAAAAACTGTTTTTT
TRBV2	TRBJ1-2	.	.	CASSAGTGYGYTF	TGTGCCAGCAGTGCTGGAACAGGCTATGGCTACACCTTC
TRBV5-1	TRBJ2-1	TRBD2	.	CASSPGGRGNNEQFF	TGCGCCAGCAGCCCCGGTGGGCGGGGGAACAATGAGCAGTTCTTC
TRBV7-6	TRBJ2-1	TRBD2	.	CASSASGGLDGNEQFF	TGTGCCAGCAGCGCTAGCGGGGGTCTGGATGGAAATGAGCAGTTCTTC
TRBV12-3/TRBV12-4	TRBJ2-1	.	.	CASSLAEGPWFF	TGTGCCAGCAGTTTAGCCGAGGGCCCCTGGTTCTTC
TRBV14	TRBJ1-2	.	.	CASSPRLNYGYTF	TGTGCCAGCAGCCCCAGGCTTAACTATGGCTACACCTTC
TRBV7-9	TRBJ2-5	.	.	CASSLTSQGTETQYF	TGTGCCAGCAGCTTAACGTCTCAGGGGACGGAGACCCAGTACTTC
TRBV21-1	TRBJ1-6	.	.	CASSKAGQGVLSLHF	TGTGCCAGCAGTAAAGCGGGACAGGGGGTTTTATCCCTCCACTTT
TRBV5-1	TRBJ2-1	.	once	CASSTNRDIREQFF	TGCGCCAGCAGCACGAACCGGGACATACGTGAGCAGTTCTTC
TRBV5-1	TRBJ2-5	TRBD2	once	CASSPGLGQETQYF	TGCGCCAGCAGCCCGGGACTAGGTCAAGAGACCCAGTACTTC
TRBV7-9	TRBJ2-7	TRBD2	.	CASIKTSGGVSYEQYF	TGTGCCAGCATCAAGACTAGCGGGGGGGTATCCTACGAGCAGTACTTC
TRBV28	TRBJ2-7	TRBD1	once	CASSLPGQGAYEQYF	TGTGCCAGCAGCCTACCGGGACAGGGAGCCTACGAGCAGTACTTC
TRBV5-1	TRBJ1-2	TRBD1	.	CASSGDGTGVGYTF	TGCGCCAGCAGCGGGGACGGGACAGGGGTTGGCTACACCTTC
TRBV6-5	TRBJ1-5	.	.	CASRFRQGNQPQHF	TGTGCCAGCAGATTCAGGCAGGGCAATCAGCCCCAGCATTTT
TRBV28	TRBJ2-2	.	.	CASSLSLGGGELFF	TGTGCCAGCAGTTTATCCCTCGGAGGCGGGGAGCTGTTTTTT
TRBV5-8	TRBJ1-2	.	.	CASSSPGGDYGYTF	TGTGCCAGCAGCTCACCGGGGGGAGACTATGGCTACACCTTC
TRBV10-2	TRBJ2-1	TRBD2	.	CASSGGTSGYNEQFF	TGCGCCAGCAGTGGTGGGACTAGCGGATACAATGAGCAGTTCTTC
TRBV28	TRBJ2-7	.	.	CASSIGGTATYEQYF	TGTGCCAGCAGTATAGGGGGGACAGCGACCTACGAGCAGTACTTC
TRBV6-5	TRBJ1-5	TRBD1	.	CASSYGGTGLPQHF	TGTGCCAGCAGTTACGGCGGGACAGGGCTGCCCCAGCATTTT
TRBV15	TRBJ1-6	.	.	CATSRDEMTPLHF	TGTGCCACCAGCAGAGATGAGATGACACCCCTCCACTTT
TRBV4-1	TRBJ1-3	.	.	CASSQDGDLYGNTIYF	TGCGCCAGCAGCCAAGATGGAGACCTCTACGGAAACACCATATATTTT
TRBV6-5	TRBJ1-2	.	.	CASSPGYGYTF	TGTGCCAGCAGTCCAGGGTATGGCTACACCTTC
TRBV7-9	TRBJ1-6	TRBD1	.	CASSLLDRGRSSPLHF	TGTGCCAGCAGCTTACTGGACAGGGGCAGGAGTTCACCCCTCCACTTT
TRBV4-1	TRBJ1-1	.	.	CASSQERGPNTEAFF	TGCGCCAGCAGCCAAGAAAGGGGTCCGAACACTGAAGCTTTCTTT
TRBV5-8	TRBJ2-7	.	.	CASGQRFYEQYF	TGTGCCAGCGGACAAAGGTTCTACGAGCAGTACTTC
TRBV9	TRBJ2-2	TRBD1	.	CARRADRVHTGELFF	TGTGCCAGGCGAGCAGACAGGGTACACACCGGGGAGCTGTTTTTT
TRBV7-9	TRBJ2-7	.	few	CASSLASQGLDF	TGTGCCAGCAGCTTAGCGAGTCAGGGATTGGACTTC
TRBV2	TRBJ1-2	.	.	CASPRAGERGYTF	TGTGCCAGCCCAAGGGCAGGGGAAAGGGGCTACACCTTC
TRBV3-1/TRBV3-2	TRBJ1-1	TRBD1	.	CASSQSMVLTGAEAFF	TGTGCCAGCAGCCAAAGTATGGTCCTGACAGGGGCTGAAGCTTTCTTT
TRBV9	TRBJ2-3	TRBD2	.	CASSPGLAGGTQYF	TGTGCCAGCAGCCCCGGACTAGCCGGGGGTACGCAGTATTTT
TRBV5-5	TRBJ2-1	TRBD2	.	CASSLDSGGSYNEQFF	TGTGCCAGCAGCTTGGATAGCGGGGGGTCCTACAATGAGCAGTTCTTC
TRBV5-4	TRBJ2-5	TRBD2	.	CASNPGGDKETQYF	TGTGCCAGCAACCCCGGGGGGGATAAAGAGACCCAGTACTTC
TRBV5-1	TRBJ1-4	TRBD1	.	CASSLGGTGGNNEKLFF	TGCGCCAGCAGCTTGGGAGGGACAGGGGGCAATAATGAAAAACTGTTTTTT
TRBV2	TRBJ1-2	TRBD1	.	CASSVWTGAGNYGYTF	TGTGCCAGCAGTGTTTGGACAGGGGCCGGTAACTATGGCTACACCTTC
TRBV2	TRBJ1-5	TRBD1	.	CASNRQGGNQPQHF	TGTGCCAGCAATAGACAGGGTGGCAATCAGCCCCAGCATTTT
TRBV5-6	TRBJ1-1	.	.	CASSLWTVLKGTEAFF	TGTGCCAGCAGCTTGTGGACAGTCCTTAAGGGCACTGAAGCTTTCTTT
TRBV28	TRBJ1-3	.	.	CASTPINNDRSGNTIYF	TGTGCCAGCACCCCCATAAATAACGATAGATCTGGAAACACCATATATTTT
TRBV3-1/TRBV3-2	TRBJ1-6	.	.	CASSYDTDSPLHF	TGTGCCAGCAGCTACGACACGGATTCACCCCTCCACTTT
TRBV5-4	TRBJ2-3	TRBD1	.	CASSGGQGPSSTDTQYF	TGTGCCAGCAGCGGCGGACAGGGACCCTCTAGCACAGATACGCAGTATTTT